This record concerns one T cell receptor beta chain sequence. The antigen remains unidentified. The data originate from a study of identifying expanded T cells in peripheral blood. During the collection period, no donor immune events like infections were recorded. Study-level results: Across healthy donors, higher total template counts meant significantly greater approximately two-week count variance.

Libraries were prepared by immunoSEQ multiplex PCR; TCRdb keeps only in-frame clonotypes and omits some of them. The sample records 100,000 to 150,000 clones, less than 90% being singletons. The CDR3 totals 13 residues. V gave up 8 bases and J gave up 6 bases, with 17 bases separating them. Germline V gene lookup returns CDR1 MNHNS and CDR2 SASEGT. The chain uses TRBV6-1 and TRBJ2-7; D possibly corresponds to TRBD1 (6 bases). This TCR derives from a person aged 18 to 70 in good health. Sequenced sample: blood. The CDR3 is CASAGVSIPEQYF. CDR3 DNA sequence: TGTGCCAGCGCAGGGGTTAGCATCCCCGAGCAGTACTTC.